The text below deals with one TCR beta chain. Its antigen remains unidentified. Template for every sorted-subset replicate PCR totaled 150 to 250 ng DNA, 25,000 to 35,000 T cell genomes. Generated by immunoSEQ multiplex PCR, the TCRdb table keeps only in-frame clones and is missing some. The table has around 700,000 clones, 92% seen once. The data originate from a study of shared clonotypes between healthy human individuals. Study-level points and caveats: The generation probabilities recorded for non-shared clonotypes fell below those of clonotypes shared by all four donors. Sequencing depth was a factor that was expected to affect clonotype sharing among donors.

CD45RO negativity and positive selection for CCR7 defined naive CD8 cells, a population that excluded terminally differentiated effector memory CD45RA+ cells. This CDR3 spans 15 amino acids. The germline gives CDR1 SGDLS, CDR2 YYNGEE. V lost 0 bases to trimming and J lost 6 bases; unmatched junction nucleotides: 2. The rearrangement uses TRBV9 and TRBJ2-7; 14 bases are a match to TRBD2. This receptor was obtained from a young man in good health. Source material: naive CD8+ T cells sorted from blood. As DNA, the CDR3 is TGTGCCAGCAGCGTAGGACTAGCGGGAGGGGTCGAGCAGTACTTC. Translating it yields CASSVGLAGGVEQYF.